This TCR beta chain was sequenced during a study of early T cells in non-severe SARS-CoV-2 infection. Study details: Whole-blood bulk RNA, unsorted, was sequenced, and chains were unpaired.

With 1 base removed from V and 7 bases from J, the gap between germline ends came to 14 bases. The CDR3 consists of 14 residues. The V gene's germline CDR1 is DFQATT and CDR2 SNEGSKA (reference sequence). Only a few counts were recorded for this clonotype. Unique molecular identifiers tagged individual cDNA molecules. TCRdb analysed the 5' RACE reads with MiXCR anew, one entry per CDR3 protein. The repertoire holds around 45,000 distinct CDR3 sequences, approximately 4% seen once, with about 3.1% in the top ten. Sequencing was performed on whole blood. The chain carries TRBV20-1 and TRBJ2-1; possible D gene TRBD1, 5 bases. This clonotype originated in an adult who was a healthcare worker with PCR-confirmed SARS-CoV-2 infection or an uninfected control (not recorded which). The CDR3 protein is CSARGTFLRNEQFF. For the CDR3, the DNA is TGCAGTGCTAGAGGGACATTCCTCCGGAATGAGCAGTTCTTC.